This T cell receptor beta chain was sequenced in a study of blood T cell repertoires in COVID-19. In the study overall: COVID-19 samples from acute and convalescent phases originated in the United States, Italy and Spain. T cells, B-cell-depleted T cells, or PBMCs provided the cDNA or gDNA that served as material.

This clone was picked up a small number of times. This CDR3 is built from 15 residues. The V and J ends lost 6 bases and 7 bases respectively, with 16 bases between them. Germline values: CDR1 SNHLY, CDR2 FYNNEI. Here immunoSEQ multiplex PCR was the method, and the copy in TCRdb shows in-frame clones only, minus some. The profile covers over 150,000 clones, with 87% appearing a single time and 12% taken by the ten largest. The genes are TRBV2 and TRBJ1-6; D may be TRBD1 (5 bases). This sequence was found in a woman in her 70s with COVID-19, enrolled during active disease. Sequenced: peripheral blood. The CDR3 DNA is TGTGCCAGCAGCGCCGGGGACTACGGAAATTCACCCCTCCACTTT. Its protein product is CASSAGDYGNSPLHF.